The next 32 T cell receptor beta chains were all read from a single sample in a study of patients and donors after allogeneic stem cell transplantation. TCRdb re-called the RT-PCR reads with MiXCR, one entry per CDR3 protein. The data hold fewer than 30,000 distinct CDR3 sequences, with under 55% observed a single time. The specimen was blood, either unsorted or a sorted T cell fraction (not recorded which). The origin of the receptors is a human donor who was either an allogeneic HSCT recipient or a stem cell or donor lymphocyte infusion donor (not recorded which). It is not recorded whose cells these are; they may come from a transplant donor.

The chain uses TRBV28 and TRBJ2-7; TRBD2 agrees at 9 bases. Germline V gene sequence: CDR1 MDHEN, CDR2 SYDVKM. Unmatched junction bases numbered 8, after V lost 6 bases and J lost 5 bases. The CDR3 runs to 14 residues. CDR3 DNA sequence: TGTGCCAGCAGCCTAGGGACTAGCCGCGACGAGCAGTACTTC. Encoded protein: CASSLGTSRDEQYF.

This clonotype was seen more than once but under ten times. The CDR3 sequence is CASSWDFSGNTIYF. In DNA form, the CDR3 reads TGTGCCAGCAGTTGGGACTTCTCTGGAAACACCATATATTTT. The chain employs TRBV12-3 or TRBV12-4 and TRBJ1-3, with D possibly TRBD1 on 5 matching bases. Trimming removed 4 bases at V and 0 bases at J, with 7 bases between. This CDR3 has 14 residues.

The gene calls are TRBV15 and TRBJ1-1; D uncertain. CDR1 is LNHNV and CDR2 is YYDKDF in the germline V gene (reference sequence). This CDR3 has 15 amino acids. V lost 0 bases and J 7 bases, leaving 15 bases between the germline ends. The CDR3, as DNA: TGTGCCACCAGCAGAGATCCTACATTCTTCTATGAAGCTTTCTTT. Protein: CATSRDPTFFYEAFF.

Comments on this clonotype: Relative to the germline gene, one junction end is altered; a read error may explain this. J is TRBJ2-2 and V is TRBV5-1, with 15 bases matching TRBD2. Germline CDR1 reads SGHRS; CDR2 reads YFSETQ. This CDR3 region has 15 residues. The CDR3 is CTSRGLAGGPGELFF. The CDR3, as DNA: TGCACCAGCAGGGGACTAGCGGGAGGCCCCGGGGAGCTGTTTTTT.

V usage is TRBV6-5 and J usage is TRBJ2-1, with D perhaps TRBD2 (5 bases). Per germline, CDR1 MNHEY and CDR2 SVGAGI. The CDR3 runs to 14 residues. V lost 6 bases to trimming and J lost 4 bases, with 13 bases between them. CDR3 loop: CASRTVSVYNEQFF. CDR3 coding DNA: TGTGCCAGCAGGACTGTTAGCGTTTACAATGAGCAGTTCTTC.

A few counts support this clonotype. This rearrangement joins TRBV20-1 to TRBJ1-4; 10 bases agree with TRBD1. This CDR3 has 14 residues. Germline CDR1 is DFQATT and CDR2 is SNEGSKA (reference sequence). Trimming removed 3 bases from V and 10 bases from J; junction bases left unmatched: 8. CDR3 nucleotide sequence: TGCAGTGCTAGTGGACAGGGGGTTTCCGGAAAACTGTTTTTT. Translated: CSASGQGVSGKLFF.

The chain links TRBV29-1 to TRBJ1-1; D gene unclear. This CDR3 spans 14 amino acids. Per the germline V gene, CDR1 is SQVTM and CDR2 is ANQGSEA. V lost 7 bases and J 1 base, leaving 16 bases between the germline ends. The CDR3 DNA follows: TGCAGCGCTACCACATGGGCATCGAACACTGAAGCTTTCTTT. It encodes CSATTWASNTEAFF.

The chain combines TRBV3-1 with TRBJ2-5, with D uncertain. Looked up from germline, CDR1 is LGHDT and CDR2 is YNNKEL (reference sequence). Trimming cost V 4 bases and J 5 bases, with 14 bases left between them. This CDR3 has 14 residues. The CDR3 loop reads CASSPNWSLETQYF. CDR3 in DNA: TGTGCCAGCAGCCCCAATTGGAGTTTGGAGACCCAGTACTTC.

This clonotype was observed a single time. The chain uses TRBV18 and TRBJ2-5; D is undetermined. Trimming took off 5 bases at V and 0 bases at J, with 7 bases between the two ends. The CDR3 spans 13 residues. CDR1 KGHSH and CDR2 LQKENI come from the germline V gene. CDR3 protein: CASSSTYQETQYF. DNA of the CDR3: TGTGCCAGCTCATCGACATACCAAGAGACCCAGTACTTC.

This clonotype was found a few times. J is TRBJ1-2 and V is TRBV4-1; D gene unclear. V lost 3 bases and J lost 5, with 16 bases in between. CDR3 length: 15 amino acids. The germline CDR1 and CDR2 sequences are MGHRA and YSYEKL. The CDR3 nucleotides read TGCGCCAGCAGCCAGAGCTTACCGAACTCTTATGGCTACACCTTC. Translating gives CASSQSLPNSYGYTF.

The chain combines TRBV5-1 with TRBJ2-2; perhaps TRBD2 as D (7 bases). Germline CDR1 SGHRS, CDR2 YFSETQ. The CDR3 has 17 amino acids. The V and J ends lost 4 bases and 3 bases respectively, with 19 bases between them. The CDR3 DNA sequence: TGCGCCAGCAGCCGCGGCACAGGGACTACACACACCGGGGAGCTGTTTTTT. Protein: CASSRGTGTTHTGELFF.

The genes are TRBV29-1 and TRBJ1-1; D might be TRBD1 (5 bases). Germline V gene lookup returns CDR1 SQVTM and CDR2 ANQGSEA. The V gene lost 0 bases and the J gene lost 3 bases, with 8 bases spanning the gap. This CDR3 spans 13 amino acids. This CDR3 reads CSVEDPRDTEAFF. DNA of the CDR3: TGCAGCGTTGAAGATCCCAGGGACACTGAAGCTTTCTTT. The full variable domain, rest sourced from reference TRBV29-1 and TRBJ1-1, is SAVISQKPSRDICQRGTSLTIQCQVDSQVTMMFWYRQQPGQSLTLIATANQGSEATYESGFVIDKFPISRPNLTFSTLTVSNMSPEDSSIYLCSVEDPRDTEAFFGQGTRLTVV.

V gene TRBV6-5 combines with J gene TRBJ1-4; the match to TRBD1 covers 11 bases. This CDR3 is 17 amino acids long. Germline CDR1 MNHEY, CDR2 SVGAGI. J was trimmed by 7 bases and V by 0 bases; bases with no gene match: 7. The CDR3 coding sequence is TGTGCCAGCAGTTACTCTCAAGTCGGGACAGGGGGTGAAAAACTGTTTTTT. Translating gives CASSYSQVGTGGEKLFF.

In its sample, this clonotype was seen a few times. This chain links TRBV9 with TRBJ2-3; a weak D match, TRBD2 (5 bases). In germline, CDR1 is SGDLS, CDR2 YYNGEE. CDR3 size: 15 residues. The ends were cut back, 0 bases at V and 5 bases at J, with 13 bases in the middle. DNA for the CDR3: TGTGCCAGCAGCGTAGCCCTCCGCGGGCTAGATACGCAGTATTTT. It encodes CASSVALRGLDTQYF.

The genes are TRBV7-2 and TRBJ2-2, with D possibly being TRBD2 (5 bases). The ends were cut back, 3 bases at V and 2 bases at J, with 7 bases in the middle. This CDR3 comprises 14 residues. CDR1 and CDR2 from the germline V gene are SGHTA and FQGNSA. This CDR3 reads CASSFRLNTGELFF. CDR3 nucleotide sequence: TGTGCCAGCAGCTTTAGACTAAACACCGGGGAGCTGTTTTTT.

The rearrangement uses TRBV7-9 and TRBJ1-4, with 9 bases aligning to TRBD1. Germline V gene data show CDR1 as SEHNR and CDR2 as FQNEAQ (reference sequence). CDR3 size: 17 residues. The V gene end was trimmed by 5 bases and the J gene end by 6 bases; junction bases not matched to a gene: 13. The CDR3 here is CASSRSLPGQGYEKLFF. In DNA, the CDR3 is TGTGCCAGCAGCCGATCTCTTCCGGGACAGGGTTATGAAAAACTGTTTTTT.

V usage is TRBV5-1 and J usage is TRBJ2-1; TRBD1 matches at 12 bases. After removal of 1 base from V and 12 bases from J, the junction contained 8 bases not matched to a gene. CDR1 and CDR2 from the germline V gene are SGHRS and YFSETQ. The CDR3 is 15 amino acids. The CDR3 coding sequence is TGCGCCAGCAGCTTGACCGGGACAGGGGGCGCGCGGCAGTTCTTC. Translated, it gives CASSLTGTGGARQFF.

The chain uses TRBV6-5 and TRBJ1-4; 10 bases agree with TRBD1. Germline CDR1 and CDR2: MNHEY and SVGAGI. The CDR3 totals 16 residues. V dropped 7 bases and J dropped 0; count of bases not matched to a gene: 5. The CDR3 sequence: CASTRGQGTTNEKLFF. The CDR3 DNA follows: TGTGCCAGCACTCGGGGACAGGGGACAACTAATGAAAAACTGTTTTTT.

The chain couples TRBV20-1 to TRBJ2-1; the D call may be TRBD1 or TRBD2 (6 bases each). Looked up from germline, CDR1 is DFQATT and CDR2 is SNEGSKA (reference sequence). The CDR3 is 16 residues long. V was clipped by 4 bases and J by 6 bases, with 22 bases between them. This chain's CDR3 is CSAKRLRGPGANEQFF. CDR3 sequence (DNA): TGCAGTGCTAAACGGTTACGGGGTCCGGGGGCCAATGAGCAGTTCTTC.

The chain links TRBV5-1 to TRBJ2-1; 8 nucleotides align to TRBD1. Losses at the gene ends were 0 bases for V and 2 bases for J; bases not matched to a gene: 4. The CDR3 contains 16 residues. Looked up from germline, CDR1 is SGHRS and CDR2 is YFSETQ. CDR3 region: CASSLGDRGPYNEQFF. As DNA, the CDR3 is TGCGCCAGCAGCTTGGGAGACAGGGGCCCCTACAATGAGCAGTTCTTC.

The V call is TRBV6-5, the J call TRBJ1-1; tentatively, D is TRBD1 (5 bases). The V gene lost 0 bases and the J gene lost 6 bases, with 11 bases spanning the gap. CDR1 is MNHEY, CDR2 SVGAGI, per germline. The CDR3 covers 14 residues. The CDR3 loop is CASSYSGVMAEAFF. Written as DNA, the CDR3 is TGTGCCAGCAGTTACTCAGGGGTGATGGCTGAAGCTTTCTTT.

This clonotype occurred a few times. The CDR3: CSASSTGNTEAFF. CDR3 DNA sequence: TGCAGTGCTAGCTCAACAGGGAACACTGAAGCTTTCTTT. J is TRBJ1-1 and V is TRBV20-1, with D perhaps matching TRBD1 (5 bases). CDR1 DFQATT and CDR2 SNEGSKA come from the germline V gene (reference sequence). Trimming took off 3 bases at V and 1 base at J, with 9 bases between the two ends. This CDR3 has 13 amino acids.

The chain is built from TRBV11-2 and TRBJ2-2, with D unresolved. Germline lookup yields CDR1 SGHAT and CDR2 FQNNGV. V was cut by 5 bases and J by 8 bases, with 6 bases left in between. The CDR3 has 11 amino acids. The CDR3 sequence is CASSPKGELFF. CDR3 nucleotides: TGTGCCAGCAGCCCGAAGGGGGAGCTGTTTTTT.

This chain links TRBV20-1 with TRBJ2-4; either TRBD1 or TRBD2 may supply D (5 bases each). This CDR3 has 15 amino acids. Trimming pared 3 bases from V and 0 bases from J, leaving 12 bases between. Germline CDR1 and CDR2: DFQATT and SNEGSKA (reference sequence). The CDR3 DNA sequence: TGCAGTGCTAGGGGGACCATATTAGCCAAAAACATTCAGTACTTC. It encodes CSARGTILAKNIQYF.

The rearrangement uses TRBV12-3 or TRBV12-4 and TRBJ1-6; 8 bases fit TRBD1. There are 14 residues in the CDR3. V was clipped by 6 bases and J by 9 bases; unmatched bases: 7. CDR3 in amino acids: CASSQDRDTSPLHF. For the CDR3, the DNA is TGTGCCAGCAGCCAGGACAGGGATACTTCACCCCTCCACTTT.

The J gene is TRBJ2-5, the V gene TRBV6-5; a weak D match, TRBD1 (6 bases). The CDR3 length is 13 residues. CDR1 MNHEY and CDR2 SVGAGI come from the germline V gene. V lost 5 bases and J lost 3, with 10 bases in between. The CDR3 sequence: CASSRDTEETQYF. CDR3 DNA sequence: TGTGCCAGCAGTCGGGACACAGAAGAGACCCAGTACTTC.

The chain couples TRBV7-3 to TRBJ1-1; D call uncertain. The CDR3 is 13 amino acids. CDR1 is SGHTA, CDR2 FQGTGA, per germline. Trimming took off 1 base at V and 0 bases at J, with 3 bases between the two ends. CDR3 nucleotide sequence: TGTGCCAGCAGCTTAATGGTGAACACTGAAGCTTTCTTT. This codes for CASSLMVNTEAFF.

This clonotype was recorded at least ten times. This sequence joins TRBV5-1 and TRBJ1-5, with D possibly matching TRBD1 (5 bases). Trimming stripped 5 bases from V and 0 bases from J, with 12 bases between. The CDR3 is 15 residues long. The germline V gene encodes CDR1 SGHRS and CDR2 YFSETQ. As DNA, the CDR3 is TGCGCCAGCAGACCAGGGACGGTTAGCAATCAGCCCCAGCATTTT. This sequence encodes CASRPGTVSNQPQHF.

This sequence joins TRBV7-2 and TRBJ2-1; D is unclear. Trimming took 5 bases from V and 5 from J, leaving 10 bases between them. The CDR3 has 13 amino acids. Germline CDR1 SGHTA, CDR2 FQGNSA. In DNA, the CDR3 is TGTGCCAGCAGCCAGGCTCGCAACAATGAGCAGTTCTTC. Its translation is CASSQARNNEQFF.

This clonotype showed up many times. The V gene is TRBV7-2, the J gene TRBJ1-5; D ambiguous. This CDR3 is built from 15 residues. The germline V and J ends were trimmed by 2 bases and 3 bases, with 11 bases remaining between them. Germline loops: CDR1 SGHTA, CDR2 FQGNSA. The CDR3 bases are TGTGCCAGCAGCTTAAACGGGCCTACCAATCAGCCCCAGCATTTT. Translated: CASSLNGPTNQPQHF.

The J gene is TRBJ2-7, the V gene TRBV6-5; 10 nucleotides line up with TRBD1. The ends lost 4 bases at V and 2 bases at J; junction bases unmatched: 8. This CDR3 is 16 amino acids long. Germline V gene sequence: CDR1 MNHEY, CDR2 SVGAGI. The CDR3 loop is CASSSAGQGLPYEQYF. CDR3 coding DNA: TGTGCCAGCAGTTCCGCGGGACAGGGGCTCCCCTACGAGCAGTACTTC.

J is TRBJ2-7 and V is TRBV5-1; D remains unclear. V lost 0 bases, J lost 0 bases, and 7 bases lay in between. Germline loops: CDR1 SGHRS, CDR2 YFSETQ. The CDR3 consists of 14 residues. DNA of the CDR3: TGCGCCAGCAGCTTGGCCGGCCTCTCCTACGAGCAGTACTTC. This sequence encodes CASSLAGLSYEQYF.